This TCR beta chain was sequenced in a study of beta chain features in type 1 diabetes (dated by TCRdb to the late 2010s). About the investigation overall: Mean age, gender distribution, total cell number and subset yield did not differ between patients and healthy donors. Naive and central memory subsets were obtained from all 28 donors, but regulatory and stem cell-like memory subsets were isolated from only 8 patients and roughly 8 healthy donors. In the study, recently diagnosed type 1 diabetes patients and matched healthy donors were compared on the TCRB repertoires of their sorted circulating CD4+ T cell subsets. A total of approximately 99,000,000 sorted cells were examined across all samples, and RNA yield correlated strongly with the number of cells per subset. Summary of the overall study and its limitations: Because cDNA was sequenced instead of genomic DNA, highly expressing activated cells could be over-represented, though the groups showed no difference in activation or CD3 levels. Naive, central memory and regulatory TCRB repertoires appeared to be more similar among patients than among healthy donors. Type 1 diabetes patients showed a moderate but significant shortening of TCRB CDR3 length in all four CD4+ subsets. Shorter templates might be favored by PCR, yet because patient and control samples were amplified and corrected together, any such skew would affect both groups equally. Only small numbers of individuals were included in the HLA sub-analyses, which left unresolved whether HLA type had any influence on TCRB rearrangement. At VDJ recombination sites, patients with type 1 diabetes made fewer insertions and deleted more nucleotides, a pattern implying thymic rearrangement abnormalities.

Trimming removed 5 bases from V and 2 bases from J, leaving 12 bases between the germline ends. From its cysteine to its phenylalanine, the CDR3 spans 14 amino acids. Just CDR3 DNA is preserved here, 42 bases in frame from base 1. The CDR1 and CDR2 encoded by the germline V gene (reference sequence) are MNHNY and SVGAGI. About this clone: The target of this receptor is not known. One base away there is no much larger clone; base qualities are not given.

The High Capacity cDNA Reverse Transcription Kit was used to reverse transcribe all of the isolated RNA, meaning that expressed TCRB transcripts were what got sequenced. Deep immunoSEQ sequencing was performed on naive, central memory and regulatory T cell samples, with an average of roughly 3.3 million total reads per sample. Sorted cells were lysed in RLT buffer and RNA was extracted with DNase-treated RNeasy Micro or Mini kits, depending on cell number. Each cell subset was processed on its own to prevent cross-contamination, while patient and healthy donor samples were processed together. TCRB sequences were amplified from cDNA with the immunoSEQ multiplex PCR, producing 87-bp fragments spanning the CDR3 region. Sequencing of the amplicons was performed on the Illumina HiSeq platform. As for the authors' bioinformatics: Synthetic template baselines were used to correct PCR bias computationally, reads within Hamming distance 2 were collapsed together, and singletons that could not be merged were discarded. Reads were aligned against IMGT so that V, D and J genes, CDR3 length and insertions or deletions at six rearrangement sites could be assigned. Clonotype counts were normalized to sorted cell number within each subset before computing true diversity and Gini coefficients with the tcR R package. Repertoire sharing was quantified using the overlap coefficient calculated on TCRB nucleotide sequences. As a proxy for the pre-selection repertoire, out-of-frame TCRB sequences from naive cells were analyzed. The source is immuneACCESS, and TCRdb retained only in-frame sequences with V and J called. Part of the clones is not carried over; for the studies checked, unresolved V genes explain less than half of this, and the remainder is unexplained. V, J and clone size were drawn from that table, and D and trimming were deduced from the DNA. A total of some 700,000 clones appear in this sample, 13% of them only once. Together, the top ten hold around 0.022% of the sample.

From each donor, a single peripheral blood sample of about 100 mL on average was drawn into heparinised tubes. A BD FACSAria II was used to sort naive, central memory, regulatory and stem cell-like memory CD4+ T cells with a panel that included CD45RO, CCR7, CD25, CD127, CD95 and CD27. Every sorted population had a purity above 95%. Right away, PBMCs were isolated by Lymphoprep density gradient centrifugation and were stained directly, with no culture step. Samples were stained and sorted in pairs, with one healthy donor and one patient per experiment, so that batch effects were minimized. This chain is built from TRBV6-6 and TRBJ1-1, with no reliable assignment of the D segment. The receptor was isolated from a man younger than 35 with type 1 diabetes. The sequenced sample was naive CD4+ T cells from blood. The cell subset or site label, read with the paper, signifies: true naive CD4+ T cells. The DNA sequence reads TGTGCCAGCAGTCCCCCCGGGAGTAACACTGAAGCTTTCTTT. This translates into CASSPPGSNTEAFF.